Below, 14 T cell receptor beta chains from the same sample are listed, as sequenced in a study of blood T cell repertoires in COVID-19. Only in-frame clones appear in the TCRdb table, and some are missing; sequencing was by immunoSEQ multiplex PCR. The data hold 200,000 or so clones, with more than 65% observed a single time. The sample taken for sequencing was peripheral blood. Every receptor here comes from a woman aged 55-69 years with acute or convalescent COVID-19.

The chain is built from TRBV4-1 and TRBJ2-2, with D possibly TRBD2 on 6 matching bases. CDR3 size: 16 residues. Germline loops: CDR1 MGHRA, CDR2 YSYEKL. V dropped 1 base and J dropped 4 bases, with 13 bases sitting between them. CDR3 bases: TGCGCCAGCAGCCAAGGCAGTTCGGGAGTCACCGGGGAGCTGTTTTTT. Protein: CASSQGSSGVTGELFF.

The CDR3 nucleotides are TGTGCCAGCAGCTTACTCGGGGGTGCTTCAACTAATGAAAAACTGTTTTTT. Protein sequence: CASSLLGGASTNEKLFF. This sequence joins TRBV7-9 and TRBJ1-4; maybe TRBD1 (5 bases). Germline V CDR1 and CDR2: SEHNR, FQNEAQ (reference sequence). CDR3 length: 17 amino acids. V was trimmed by 2 bases and J by 0 bases, leaving 13 bases between them.

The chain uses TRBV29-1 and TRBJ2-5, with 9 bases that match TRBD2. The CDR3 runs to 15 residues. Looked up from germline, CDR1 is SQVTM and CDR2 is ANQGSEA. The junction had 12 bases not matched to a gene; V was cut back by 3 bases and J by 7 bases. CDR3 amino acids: CSVDDWGSGGGTQYF. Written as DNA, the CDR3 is TGCAGCGTTGATGATTGGGGTAGCGGGGGAGGGACCCAGTACTTC. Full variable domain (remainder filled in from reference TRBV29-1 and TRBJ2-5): SAVISQKPSRDICQRGTSLTIQCQVDSQVTMMFWYRQQPGQSLTLIATANQGSEATYESGFVIDKFPISRPNLTFSTLTVSNMSPEDSSIYLCSVDDWGSGGGTQYFGPGTRLLVL.

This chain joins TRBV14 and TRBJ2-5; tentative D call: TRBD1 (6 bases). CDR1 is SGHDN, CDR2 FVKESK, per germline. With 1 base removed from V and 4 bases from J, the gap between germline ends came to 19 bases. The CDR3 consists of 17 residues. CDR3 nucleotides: TGTGCCAGCAGCCAAGTACAGGGATACGGAGGAGGAGAGACCCAGTACTTC. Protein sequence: CASSQVQGYGGGETQYF. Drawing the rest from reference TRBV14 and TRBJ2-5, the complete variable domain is EAGVTQFPSHSVIEKGQTVTLRCDPISGHDNLYWYRRVMGKEIKFLLHFVKESKQDESGMPNNRFLAERTGGTYSTLKVQPAELEDSGVYFCASSQVQGYGGGETQYFGPGTRLLVL.

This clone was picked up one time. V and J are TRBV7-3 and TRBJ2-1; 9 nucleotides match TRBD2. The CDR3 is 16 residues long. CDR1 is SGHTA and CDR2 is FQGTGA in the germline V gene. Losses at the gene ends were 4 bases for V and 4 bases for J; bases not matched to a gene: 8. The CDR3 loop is CASSSQGLARYNEQFF. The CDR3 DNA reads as TGTGCCAGCAGCTCCCAGGGACTAGCTAGATACAATGAGCAGTTCTTC.

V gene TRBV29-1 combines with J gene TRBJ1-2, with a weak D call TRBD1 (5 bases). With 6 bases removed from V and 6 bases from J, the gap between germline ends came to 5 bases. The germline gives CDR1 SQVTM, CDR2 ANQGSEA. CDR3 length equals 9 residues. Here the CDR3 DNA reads TGCAGCGTAGGGGATGGCTACACCTTC. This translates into CSVGDGYTF.

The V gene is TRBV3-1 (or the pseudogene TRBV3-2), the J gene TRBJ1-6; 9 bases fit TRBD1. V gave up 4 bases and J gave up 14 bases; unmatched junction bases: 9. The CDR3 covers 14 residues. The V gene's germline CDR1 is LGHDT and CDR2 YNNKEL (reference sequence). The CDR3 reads CASSLNPGQGSLHF. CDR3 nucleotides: TGTGCCAGCAGCCTGAATCCGGGACAGGGTTCCCTCCACTTT.

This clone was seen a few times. The DNA for the CDR3 is TGTGCCAGCAGCTTAGATGTCGGGGAGCAGTACTTC. This codes for CASSLDVGEQYF. This chain links TRBV11-1 with TRBJ2-7, with unresolved D. Per germline, CDR1 SGHAT and CDR2 FQDESV (reference sequence). The V gene lost 1 base and the J gene lost 7 bases, with 8 bases spanning the gap. The CDR3 covers 12 residues.

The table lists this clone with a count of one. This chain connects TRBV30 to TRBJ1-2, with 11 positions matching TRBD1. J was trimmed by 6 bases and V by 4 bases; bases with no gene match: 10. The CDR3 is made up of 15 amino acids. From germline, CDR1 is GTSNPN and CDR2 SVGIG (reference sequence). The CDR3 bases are TGTGCCTGGAAACGAGGGGACAGGGGGTTGGATGGCTACACCTTC. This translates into CAWKRGDRGLDGYTF.

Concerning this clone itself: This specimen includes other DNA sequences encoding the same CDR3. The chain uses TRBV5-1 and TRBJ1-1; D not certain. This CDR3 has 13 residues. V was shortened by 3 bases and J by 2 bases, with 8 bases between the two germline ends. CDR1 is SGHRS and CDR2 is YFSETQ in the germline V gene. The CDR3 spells CASSSAGNTEAFF. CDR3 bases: TGCGCCAGCAGCTCGGCGGGTAACACTGAAGCTTTCTTT. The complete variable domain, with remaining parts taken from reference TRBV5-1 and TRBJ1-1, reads KAGVTQTPRYLIKTRGQQVTLSCSPISGHRSVSWYQQTPGQGLQFLFEYFSETQRNKGNFPGRFSGRQFSNSRSEMNVSTLELGDSALYLCASSSAGNTEAFFGQGTRLTVV.

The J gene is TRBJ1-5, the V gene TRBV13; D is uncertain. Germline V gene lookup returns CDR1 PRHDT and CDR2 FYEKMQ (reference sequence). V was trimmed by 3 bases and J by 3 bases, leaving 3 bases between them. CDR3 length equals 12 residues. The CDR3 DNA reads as TGTGCCAGCAGCTTCATCAATCAGCCCCAGCATTTT. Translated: CASSFINQPQHF.

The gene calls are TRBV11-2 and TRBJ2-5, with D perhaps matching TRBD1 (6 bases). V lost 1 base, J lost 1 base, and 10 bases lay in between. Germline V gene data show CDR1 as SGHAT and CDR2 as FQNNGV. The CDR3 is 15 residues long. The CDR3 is CASSLVGRGQETQYF. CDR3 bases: TGTGCCAGCAGCTTAGTGGGCAGGGGCCAAGAGACCCAGTACTTC.

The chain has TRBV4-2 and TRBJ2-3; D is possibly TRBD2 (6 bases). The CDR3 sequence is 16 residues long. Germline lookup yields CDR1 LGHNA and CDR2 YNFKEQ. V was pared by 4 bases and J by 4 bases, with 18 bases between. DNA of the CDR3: TGTGCCAGCAGCCCAGGAGGGCTAGAGGGGCCAGATACGCAGTATTTT. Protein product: CASSPGGLEGPDTQYF.

CDR3 DNA sequence: TGTGCCAGCGCCGACAGGGCCAATCAGCCCCAGCATTTT. This gives the protein CASADRANQPQHF. V and J are TRBV6-6 and TRBJ1-5; 7 bases fit TRBD1. The germline V gene has CDR1 MNHNY and CDR2 SVGAGI (reference sequence). V was pared by 8 bases and J by 3 bases, with 4 bases of the junction left unmatched. This CDR3 contains 13 residues.